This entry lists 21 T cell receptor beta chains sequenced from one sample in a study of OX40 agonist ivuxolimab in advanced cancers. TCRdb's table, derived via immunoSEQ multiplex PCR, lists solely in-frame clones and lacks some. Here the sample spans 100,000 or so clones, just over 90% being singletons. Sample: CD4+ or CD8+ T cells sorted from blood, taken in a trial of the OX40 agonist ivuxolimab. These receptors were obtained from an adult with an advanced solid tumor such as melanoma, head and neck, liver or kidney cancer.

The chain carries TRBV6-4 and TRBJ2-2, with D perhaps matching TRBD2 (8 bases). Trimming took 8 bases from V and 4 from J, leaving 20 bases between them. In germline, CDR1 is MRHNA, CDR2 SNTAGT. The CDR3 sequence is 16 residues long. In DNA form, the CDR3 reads TGTGCCAGCTCGAGGGTAGCGGGGACAGTCACCGGGGAGCTGTTTTTT. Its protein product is CASSRVAGTVTGELFF.

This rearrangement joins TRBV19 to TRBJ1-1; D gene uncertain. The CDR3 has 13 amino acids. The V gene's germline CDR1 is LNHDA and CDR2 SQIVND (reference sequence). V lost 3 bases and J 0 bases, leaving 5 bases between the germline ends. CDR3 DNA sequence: TGTGCCAGTAGTATGCAAATGAACACTGAAGCTTTCTTT. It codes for CASSMQMNTEAFF.

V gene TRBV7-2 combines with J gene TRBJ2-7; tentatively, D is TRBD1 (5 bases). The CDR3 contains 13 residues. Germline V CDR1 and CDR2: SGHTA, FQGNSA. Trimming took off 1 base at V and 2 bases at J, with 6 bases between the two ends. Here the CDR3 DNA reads TGTGCCAGCAGCTTAGGGGGCCCCTACGAGCAGTACTTC. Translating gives CASSLGGPYEQYF.

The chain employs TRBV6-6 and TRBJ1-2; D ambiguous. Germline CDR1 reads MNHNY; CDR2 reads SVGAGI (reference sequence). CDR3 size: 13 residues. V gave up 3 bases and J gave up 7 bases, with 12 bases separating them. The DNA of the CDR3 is TGTGCCAGCAGTTATCTTACGGAGTCTGGCTACACCTTC. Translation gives CASSYLTESGYTF.

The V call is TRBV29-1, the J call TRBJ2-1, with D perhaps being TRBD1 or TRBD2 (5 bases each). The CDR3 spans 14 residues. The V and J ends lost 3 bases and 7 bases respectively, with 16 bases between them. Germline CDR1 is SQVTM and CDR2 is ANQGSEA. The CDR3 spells CSVDRALRDNEQFF. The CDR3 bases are TGCAGCGTTGACAGGGCCCTCCGGGATAATGAGCAGTTCTTC.

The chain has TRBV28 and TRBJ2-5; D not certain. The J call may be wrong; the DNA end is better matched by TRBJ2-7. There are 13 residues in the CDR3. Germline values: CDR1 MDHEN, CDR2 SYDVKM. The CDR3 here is CASSLPESYEQYF. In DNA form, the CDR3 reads TGTGCCAGCAGTTTACCGGAATCCTACGAGCAGTACTTC.

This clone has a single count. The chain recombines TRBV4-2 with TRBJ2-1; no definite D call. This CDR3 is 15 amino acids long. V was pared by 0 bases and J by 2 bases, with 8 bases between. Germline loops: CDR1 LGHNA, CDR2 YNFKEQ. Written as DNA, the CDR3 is TGTGCCAGCAGCCAAGATTGGGATGCCTACAATGAGCAGTTCTTC. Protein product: CASSQDWDAYNEQFF.

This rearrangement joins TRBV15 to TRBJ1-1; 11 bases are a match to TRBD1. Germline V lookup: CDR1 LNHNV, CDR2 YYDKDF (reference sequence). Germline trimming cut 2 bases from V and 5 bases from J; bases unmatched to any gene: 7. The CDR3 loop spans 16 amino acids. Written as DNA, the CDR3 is TGTGCCACCAGCAGAAACACCGGGACAGGGGGTACTGAAGCTTTCTTT. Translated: CATSRNTGTGGTEAFF.

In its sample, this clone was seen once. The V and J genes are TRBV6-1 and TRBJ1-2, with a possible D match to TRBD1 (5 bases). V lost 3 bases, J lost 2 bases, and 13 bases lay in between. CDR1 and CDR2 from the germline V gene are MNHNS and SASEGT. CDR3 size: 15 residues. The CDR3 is CASSDFRDLNYGYTF. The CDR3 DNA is TGTGCCAGCAGTGACTTCCGGGACCTAAACTATGGCTACACCTTC.

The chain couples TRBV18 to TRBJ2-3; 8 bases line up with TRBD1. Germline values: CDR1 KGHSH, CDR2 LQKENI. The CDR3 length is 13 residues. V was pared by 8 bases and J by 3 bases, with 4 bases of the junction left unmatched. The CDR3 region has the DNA TGTGCCAGCGCGACAGGGGAGACAGATACGCAGTATTTT. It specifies CASATGETDTQYF.

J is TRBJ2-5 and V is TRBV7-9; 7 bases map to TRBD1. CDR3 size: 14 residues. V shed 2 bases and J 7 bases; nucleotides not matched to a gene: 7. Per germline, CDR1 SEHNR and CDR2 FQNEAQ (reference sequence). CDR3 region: CASSLLTGVGTQYF. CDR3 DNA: TGTGCCAGCAGCTTACTCACAGGGGTTGGGACCCAGTACTTC.

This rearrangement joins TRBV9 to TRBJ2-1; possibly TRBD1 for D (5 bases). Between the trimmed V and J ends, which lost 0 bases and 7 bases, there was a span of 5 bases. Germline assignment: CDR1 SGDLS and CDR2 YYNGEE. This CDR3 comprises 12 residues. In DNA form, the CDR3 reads TGTGCCAGCAGCGTAGCAGGGAATGAGCAGTTCTTC. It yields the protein CASSVAGNEQFF.

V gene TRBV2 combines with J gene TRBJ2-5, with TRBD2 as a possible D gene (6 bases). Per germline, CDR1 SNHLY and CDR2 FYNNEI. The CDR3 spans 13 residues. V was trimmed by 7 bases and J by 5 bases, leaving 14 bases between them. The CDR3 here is CASTKGLAETQYF. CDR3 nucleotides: TGTGCCAGCACCAAGGGACTGGCGGAGACCCAGTACTTC.

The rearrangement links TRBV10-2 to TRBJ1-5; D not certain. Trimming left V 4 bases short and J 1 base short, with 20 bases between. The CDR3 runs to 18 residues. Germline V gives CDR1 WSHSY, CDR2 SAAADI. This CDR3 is CASSGPGADSWSNQPQHF. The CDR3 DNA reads TGCGCCAGCAGTGGCCCGGGCGCCGATTCGTGGAGCAATCAGCCCCAGCATTTT.

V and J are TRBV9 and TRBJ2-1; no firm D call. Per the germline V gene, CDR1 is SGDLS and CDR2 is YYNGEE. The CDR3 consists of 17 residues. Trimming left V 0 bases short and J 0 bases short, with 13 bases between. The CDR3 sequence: CASSVDKAASSYNEQFF. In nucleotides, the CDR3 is TGTGCCAGCAGCGTAGATAAGGCGGCTAGCTCCTACAATGAGCAGTTCTTC.

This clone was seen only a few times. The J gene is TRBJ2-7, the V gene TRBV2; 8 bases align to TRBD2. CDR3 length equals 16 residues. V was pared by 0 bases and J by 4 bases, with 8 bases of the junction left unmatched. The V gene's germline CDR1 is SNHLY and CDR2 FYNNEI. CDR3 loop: CASSEASSGRPYEQYF. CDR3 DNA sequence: TGTGCCAGCAGTGAAGCTTCCAGCGGGAGACCATACGAGCAGTACTTC. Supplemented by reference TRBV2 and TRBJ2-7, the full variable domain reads EPEVTQTPSHQVTQMGQEVILRCVPISNHLYFYWYRQILGQKVEFLVSFYNNEISEKSEIFDDQFSVERPDGSNFTLKIRSTKLEDSAMYFCASSEASSGRPYEQYFGPGTRLTVT.

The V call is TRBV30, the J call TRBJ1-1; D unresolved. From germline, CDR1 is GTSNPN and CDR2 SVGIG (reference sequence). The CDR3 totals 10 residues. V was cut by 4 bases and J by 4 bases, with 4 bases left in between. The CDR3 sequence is CAWMGTEAFF. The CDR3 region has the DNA TGTGCCTGGATGGGCACTGAAGCTTTCTTT.

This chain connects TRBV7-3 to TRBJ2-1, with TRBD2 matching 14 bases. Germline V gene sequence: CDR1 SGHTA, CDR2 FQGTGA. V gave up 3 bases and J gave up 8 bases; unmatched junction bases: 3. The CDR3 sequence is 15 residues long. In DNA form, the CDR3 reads TGTGCCAGCAGCTTCGGGACTAGCGGGAGTGATGAGCAGTTCTTC. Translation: CASSFGTSGSDEQFF.

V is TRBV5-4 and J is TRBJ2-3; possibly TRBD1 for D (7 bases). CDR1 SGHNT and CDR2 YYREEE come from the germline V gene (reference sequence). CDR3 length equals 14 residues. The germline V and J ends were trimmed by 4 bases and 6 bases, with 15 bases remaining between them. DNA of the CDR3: TGTGCCAGCAGCCCGCAGGGGGGCGACGATACGCAGTATTTT. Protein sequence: CASSPQGGDDTQYF.

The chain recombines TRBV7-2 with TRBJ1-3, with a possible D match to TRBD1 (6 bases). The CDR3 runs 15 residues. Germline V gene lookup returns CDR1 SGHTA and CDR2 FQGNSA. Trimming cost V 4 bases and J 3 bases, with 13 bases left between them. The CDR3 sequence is CASSSIGGGGNTIYF. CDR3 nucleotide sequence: TGTGCCAGCAGCTCCATAGGGGGAGGTGGAAACACCATATATTTT.

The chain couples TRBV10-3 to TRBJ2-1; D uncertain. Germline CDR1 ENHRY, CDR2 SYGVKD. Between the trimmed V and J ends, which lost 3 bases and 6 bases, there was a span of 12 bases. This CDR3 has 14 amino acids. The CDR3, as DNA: TGTGCCATCAGTGACCCGGGTTACGGCAATGAGCAGTTCTTC. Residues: CAISDPGYGNEQFF.